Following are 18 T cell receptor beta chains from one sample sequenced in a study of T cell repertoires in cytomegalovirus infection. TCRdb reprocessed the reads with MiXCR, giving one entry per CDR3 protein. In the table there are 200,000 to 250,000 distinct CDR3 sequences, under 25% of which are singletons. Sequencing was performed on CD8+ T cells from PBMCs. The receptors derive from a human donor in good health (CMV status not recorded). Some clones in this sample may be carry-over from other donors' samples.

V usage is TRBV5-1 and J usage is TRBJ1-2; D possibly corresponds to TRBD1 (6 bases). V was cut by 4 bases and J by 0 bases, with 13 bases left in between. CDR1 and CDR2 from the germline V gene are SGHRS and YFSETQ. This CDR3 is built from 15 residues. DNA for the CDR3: TGCGCCAGCAGCGCCGGGACAACTACTAACTATGGCTACACCTTC. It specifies CASSAGTTTNYGYTF.

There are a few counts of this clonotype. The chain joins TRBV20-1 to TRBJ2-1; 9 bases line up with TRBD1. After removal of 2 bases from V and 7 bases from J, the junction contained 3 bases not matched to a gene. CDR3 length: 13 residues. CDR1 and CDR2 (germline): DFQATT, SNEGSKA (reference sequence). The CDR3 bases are TGCAGTGCTAGAATCGGGACAGGGAATGAGCAGTTCTTC. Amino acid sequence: CSARIGTGNEQFF.

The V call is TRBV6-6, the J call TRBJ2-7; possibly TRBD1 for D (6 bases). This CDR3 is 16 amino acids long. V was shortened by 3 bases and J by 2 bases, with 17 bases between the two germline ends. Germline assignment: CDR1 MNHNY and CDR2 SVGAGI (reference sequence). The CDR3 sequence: CASSYSTGHLTYEQYF. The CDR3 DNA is TGTGCCAGCAGTTATTCGACGGGACATCTTACCTACGAGCAGTACTTC.

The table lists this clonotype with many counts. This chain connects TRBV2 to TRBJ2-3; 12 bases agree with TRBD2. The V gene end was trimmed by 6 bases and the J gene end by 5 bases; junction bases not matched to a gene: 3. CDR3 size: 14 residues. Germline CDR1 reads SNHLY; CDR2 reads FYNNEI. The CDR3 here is CASSRTSGVDTQYF. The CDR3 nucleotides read TGTGCCAGCAGCCGGACTAGCGGGGTAGATACGCAGTATTTT.

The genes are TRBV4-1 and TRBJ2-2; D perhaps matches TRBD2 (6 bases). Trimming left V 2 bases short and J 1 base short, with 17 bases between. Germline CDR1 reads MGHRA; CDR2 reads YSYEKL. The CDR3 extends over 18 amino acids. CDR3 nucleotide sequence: TGCGCCAGCAGCCAAAATTCCCGGGGGTTTGGGAACACCGGGGAGCTGTTTTTT. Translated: CASSQNSRGFGNTGELFF.

CDR3 sequence: CASSLASSVGQPQHF. The CDR3 coding sequence is TGTGCCAGCAGCTTAGCTTCGAGTGTCGGTCAGCCCCAGCATTTT. The gene calls are TRBV7-9 and TRBJ1-5; D unresolved. Germline V lookup: CDR1 SEHNR, CDR2 FQNEAQ (reference sequence). Trimming shortened V by 0 bases and J by 6 bases, and 12 bases separated the two germline ends. The CDR3 has 15 amino acids.

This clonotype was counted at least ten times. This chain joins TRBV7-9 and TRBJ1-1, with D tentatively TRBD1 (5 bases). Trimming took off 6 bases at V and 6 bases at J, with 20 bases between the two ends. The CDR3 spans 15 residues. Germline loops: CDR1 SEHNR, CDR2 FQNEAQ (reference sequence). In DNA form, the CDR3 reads TGTGCCAGCAGTCCCCCCCGGGGCGGTCCCTCTGAAGCTTTCTTT. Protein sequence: CASSPPRGGPSEAFF.

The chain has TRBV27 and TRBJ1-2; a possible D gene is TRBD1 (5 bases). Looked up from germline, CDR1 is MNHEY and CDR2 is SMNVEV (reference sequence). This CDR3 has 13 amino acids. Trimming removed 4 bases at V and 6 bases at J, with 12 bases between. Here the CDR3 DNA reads TGTGCCAGCAGTTACTCAGGGATTAATGGCTACACCTTC. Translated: CASSYSGINGYTF.

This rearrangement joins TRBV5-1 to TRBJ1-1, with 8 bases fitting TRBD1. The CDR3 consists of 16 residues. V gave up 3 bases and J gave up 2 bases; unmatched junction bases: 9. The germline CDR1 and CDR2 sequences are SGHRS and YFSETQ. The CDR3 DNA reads TGCGCCAGCAGCTCTTGGTTGACAGGGGCAAACACTGAAGCTTTCTTT. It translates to CASSSWLTGANTEAFF.

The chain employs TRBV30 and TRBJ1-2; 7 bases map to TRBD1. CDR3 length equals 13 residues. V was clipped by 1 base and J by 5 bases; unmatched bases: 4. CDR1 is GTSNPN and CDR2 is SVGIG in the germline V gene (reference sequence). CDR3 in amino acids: CAWSEGTAYGYTF. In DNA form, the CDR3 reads TGTGCCTGGAGTGAGGGGACAGCTTATGGCTACACCTTC.

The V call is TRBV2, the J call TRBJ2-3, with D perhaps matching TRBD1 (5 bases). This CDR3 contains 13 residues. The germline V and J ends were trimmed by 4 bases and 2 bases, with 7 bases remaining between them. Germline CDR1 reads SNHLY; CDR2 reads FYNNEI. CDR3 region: CASSGGYTDTQYF. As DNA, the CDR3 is TGTGCCAGCAGTGGGGGCTACACAGATACGCAGTATTTT.

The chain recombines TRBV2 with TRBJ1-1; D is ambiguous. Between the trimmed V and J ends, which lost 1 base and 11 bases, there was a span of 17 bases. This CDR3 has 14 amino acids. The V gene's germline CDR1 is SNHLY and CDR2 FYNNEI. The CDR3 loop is CASSEGYLGRSAFF. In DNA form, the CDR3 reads TGTGCCAGCAGTGAAGGGTATCTCGGGAGGTCGGCTTTCTTT.

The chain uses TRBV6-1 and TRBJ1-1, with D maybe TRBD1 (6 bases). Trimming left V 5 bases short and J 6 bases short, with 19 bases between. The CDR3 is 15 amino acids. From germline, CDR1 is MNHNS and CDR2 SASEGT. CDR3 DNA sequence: TGTGCCAGCAGTTCAAGGACAGCAGGCTTAGCTGAAGCTTTCTTT. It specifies CASSSRTAGLAEAFF.

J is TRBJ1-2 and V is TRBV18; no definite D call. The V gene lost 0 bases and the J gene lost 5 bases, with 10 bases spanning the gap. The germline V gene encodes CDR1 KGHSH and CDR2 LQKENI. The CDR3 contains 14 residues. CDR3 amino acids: CASSPPEWGYGYTF. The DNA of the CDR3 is TGTGCCAGCTCACCACCGGAATGGGGTTATGGCTACACCTTC.

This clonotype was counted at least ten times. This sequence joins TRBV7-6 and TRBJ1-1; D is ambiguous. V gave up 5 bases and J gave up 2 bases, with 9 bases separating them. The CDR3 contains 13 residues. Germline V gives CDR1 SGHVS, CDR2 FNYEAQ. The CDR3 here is CASSPDGNTEAFF. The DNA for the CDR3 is TGTGCCAGCAGCCCCGATGGTAACACTGAAGCTTTCTTT. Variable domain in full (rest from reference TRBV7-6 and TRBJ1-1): GAGVSQSPRYKVTKRGQDVALRCDPISGHVSLYWYRQALGQGPEFLTYFNYEAQQDKSGLPNDRFSAERPEGSISTLTIQRTEQRDSAMYRCASSPDGNTEAFFGQGTRLTVV.

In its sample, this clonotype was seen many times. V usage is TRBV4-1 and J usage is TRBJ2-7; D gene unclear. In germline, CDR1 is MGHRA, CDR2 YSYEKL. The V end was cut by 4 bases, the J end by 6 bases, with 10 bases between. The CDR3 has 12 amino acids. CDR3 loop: CASSRDSGEQYF. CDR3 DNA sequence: TGCGCCAGCAGCCGAGACTCCGGCGAGCAGTACTTC.

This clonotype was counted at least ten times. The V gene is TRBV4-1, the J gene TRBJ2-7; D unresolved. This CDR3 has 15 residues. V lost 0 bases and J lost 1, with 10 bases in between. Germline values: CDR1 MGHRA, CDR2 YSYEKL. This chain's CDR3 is CASSQDFWGSYEQYF. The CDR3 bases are TGCGCCAGCAGCCAAGACTTCTGGGGTTCCTACGAGCAGTACTTC.

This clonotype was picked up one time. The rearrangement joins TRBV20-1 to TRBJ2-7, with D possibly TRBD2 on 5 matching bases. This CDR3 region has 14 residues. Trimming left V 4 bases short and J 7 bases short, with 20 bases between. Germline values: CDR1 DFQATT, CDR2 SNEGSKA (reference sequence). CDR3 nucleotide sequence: TGCAGTGCTAAGGCTAACGGACTCCCGGGAGAGCAGTACTTC. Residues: CSAKANGLPGEQYF.